This TCR beta chain was sequenced during a study of regulatory T cells in long-lasting Graves disease. iRepertoire HTBI primers and Arm-PCR of CDR3 regions built TCR beta libraries. From the multiplex PCR reads, TCRdb called clonotypes with MiXCR, one entry per CDR3 protein. The repertoire includes approximately 400,000 distinct CDR3 sequences, around 20% of them detected once, and more than 20% sits in the top ten. CDR1 MNHGY and CDR2 SVAAGI come from the germline V gene. The CDR3 contains 15 residues. The ends were cut back, 3 bases at V and 6 bases at J, with 17 bases in the middle. As for time point: persistent/refractory GD, antithyroid drugs over 5 years with positive TRAb. RNA isolated from PBMCs was used to make the TCR library.

The TCR originated in a female donor with Graves disease. This chain links TRBV6-9 with TRBJ2-5, with D perhaps matching TRBD1 (6 bases). This material consisted of peripheral blood mononuclear cells (PBMCs), taken when the disease was refractory, from a patient treated with antithyroid drugs. Here the CDR3 DNA reads TGTGCCAGCAGTTACTCGAATGGGGGCGAGAAGACCCAGTACTTC. Translation gives CASSYSNGGEKTQYF.